This T cell receptor (beta chain) was sequenced during a study of lymphopenia after photon versus proton radiotherapy. Generated by immunoSEQ multiplex PCR, the TCRdb table keeps only in-frame clones and is missing some. The sample lists 29,000 or so clones, 87% occurring once. The J segment lost 12 bases and the V segment lost 5 bases, leaving 10 bases of the junction unmatched. The CDR3 spans 14 residues. Germline CDR1 and CDR2: SGHVS and FQNEAQ. J is TRBJ2-7 and V is TRBV7-8; 13 nucleotides line up with TRBD2. The sample in question was peripheral blood, obtained from a patient treated with proton-based radiotherapy. The source is a woman aged 60-75 years with cholangiocarcinoma. Some clones in this sample may be carry-over from other donors' samples. For the CDR3, the DNA is TGTGCCAGCAGCCCAGGACTAGCGGGGGACCAGTGGTACTTC. It yields the protein CASSPGLAGDQWYF.